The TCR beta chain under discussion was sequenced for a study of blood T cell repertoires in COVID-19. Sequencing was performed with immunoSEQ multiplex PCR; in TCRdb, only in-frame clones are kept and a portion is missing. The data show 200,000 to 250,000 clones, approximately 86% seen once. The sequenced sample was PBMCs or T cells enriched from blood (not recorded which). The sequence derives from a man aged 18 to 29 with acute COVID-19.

The CDR3 DNA follows: TGCGCCAGCAGCCTCGGACAGGGGGGCAATGAGCAGTTCTTC. It encodes CASSLGQGGNEQFF. The chain is built from TRBV4-1 and TRBJ2-1; 10 bases match TRBD1. The length of the CDR3 is 14 residues. Looked up from germline, CDR1 is MGHRA and CDR2 is YSYEKL. The trim removed 4 bases at V and 6 bases at J, leaving 3 bases unmatched.